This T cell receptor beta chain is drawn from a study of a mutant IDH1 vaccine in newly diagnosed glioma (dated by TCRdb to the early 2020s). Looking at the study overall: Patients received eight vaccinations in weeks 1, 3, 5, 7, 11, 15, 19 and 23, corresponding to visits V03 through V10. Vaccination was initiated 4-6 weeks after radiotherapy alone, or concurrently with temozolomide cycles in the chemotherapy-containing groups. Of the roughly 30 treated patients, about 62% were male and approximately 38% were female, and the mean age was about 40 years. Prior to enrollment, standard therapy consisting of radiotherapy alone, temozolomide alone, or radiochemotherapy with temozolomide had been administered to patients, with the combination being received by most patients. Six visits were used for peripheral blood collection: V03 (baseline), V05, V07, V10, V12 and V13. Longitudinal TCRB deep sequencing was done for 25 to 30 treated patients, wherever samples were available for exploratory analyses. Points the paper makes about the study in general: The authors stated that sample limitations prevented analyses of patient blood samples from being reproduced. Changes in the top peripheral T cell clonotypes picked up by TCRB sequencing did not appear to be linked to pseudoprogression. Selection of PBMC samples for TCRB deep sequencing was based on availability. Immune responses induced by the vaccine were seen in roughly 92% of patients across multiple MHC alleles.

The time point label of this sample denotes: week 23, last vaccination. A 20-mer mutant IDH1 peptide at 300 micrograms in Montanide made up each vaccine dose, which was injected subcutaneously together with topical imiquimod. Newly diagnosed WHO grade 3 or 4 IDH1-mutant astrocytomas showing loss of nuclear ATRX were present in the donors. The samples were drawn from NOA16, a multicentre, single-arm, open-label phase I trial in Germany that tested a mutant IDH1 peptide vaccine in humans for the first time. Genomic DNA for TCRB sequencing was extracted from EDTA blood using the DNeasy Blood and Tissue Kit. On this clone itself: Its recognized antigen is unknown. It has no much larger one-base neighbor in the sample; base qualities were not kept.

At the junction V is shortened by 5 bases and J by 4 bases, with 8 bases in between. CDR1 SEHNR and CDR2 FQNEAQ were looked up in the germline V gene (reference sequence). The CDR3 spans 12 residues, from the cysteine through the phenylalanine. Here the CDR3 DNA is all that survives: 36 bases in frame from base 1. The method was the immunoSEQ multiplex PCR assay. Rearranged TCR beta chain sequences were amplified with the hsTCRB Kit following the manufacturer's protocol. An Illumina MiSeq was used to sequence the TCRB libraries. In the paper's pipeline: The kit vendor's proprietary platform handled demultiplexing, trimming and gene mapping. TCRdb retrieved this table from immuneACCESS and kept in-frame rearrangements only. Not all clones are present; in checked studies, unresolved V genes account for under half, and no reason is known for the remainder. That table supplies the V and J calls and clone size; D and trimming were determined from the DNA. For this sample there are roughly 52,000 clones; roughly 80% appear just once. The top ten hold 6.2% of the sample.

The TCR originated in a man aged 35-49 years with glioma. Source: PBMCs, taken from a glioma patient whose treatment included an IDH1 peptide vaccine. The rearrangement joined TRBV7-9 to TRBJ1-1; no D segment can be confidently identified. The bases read TGTGCCAGCAGCCGCGACGTCACTGAAGCTTTCTTT. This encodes CASSRDVTEAFF.